These 8 T cell receptor beta chains originate from one sample sequenced in a study of graft-versus-host responses after intestinal transplantation. What these receptors recognize is not known. The protocol was immunoSEQ multiplex PCR, while the TCRdb copy is restricted to in-frame clones and leaves out a portion. The sample holds tens of thousands of clones, 90% seen once. This specimen consisted of unstimulated CD8+ T cells sorted from spleen or lymph node cells, obtained before intestinal transplant. The receptors here all came from a human donor who received an intestinal transplant.

In this sample, this clone turned up once. This chain joins TRBV23-1 and TRBJ1-1; D is perhaps TRBD1 (5 bases). TRBV23-1 qualifies as an ORF whose function is uncertain. V was shortened by 7 bases and J by 11 bases, with 11 bases between the two germline ends. The CDR3 sequence is 10 residues long. CDR3 loop: CASTLGQAFF. CDR3 nucleotides: TGCGCCAGCACCCTGGGGCAGGCTTTCTTT.

The chain carries TRBV28 and TRBJ2-7, with D tentatively TRBD1 (6 bases). V lost 5 bases and J 2 bases, leaving 16 bases between the germline ends. The CDR3 totals 15 residues. Per germline, CDR1 MDHEN and CDR2 SYDVKM. In DNA form, the CDR3 reads TGTGCCAGCAGTCCGCCTGGGGGCATCCCCTACGAGCAGTACTTC. Translation: CASSPPGGIPYEQYF.

V gene TRBV5-6 combines with J gene TRBJ1-1; possibly TRBD1 for D (5 bases). The V end lost 0 bases, the J end lost 8 bases, and 8 bases lay between the germline ends. Germline CDR1 is SGHDT and CDR2 is YYEEEE. The CDR3 spans 12 residues. This CDR3 is CASSLGQTEAFF. CDR3 nucleotides: TGTGCCAGCAGCTTGGGACAGACCGAAGCTTTCTTT.

The chain employs TRBV7-8 and TRBJ2-1; TRBD2 aligns across 10 bases. Germline V lookup: CDR1 SGHVS, CDR2 FQNEAQ. This CDR3 comprises 17 residues. Trimming removed 2 bases from V and 6 bases from J; junction bases left unmatched: 10. The CDR3: CASSLIPPASGGNEQFF. The CDR3 coding sequence is TGTGCCAGCAGCTTAATTCCTCCGGCTAGCGGGGGCAATGAGCAGTTCTTC.

The chain combines TRBV13 with TRBJ2-5, with TRBD2 matching 8 bases. CDR1 is PRHDT and CDR2 is FYEKMQ in the germline V gene (reference sequence). This CDR3 spans 15 amino acids. V trimming: 5 bases; J trimming: 3 bases; junction bases outside the gene matches: 8. CDR3 amino acids: CASSLGAGGEETQYF. CDR3 coding DNA: TGTGCCAGCAGCCTCGGTGCGGGGGGAGAAGAGACCCAGTACTTC.

V usage is TRBV27 and J usage is TRBJ1-1; maybe TRBD1 (5 bases). Germline-derived CDR1 and CDR2 are MNHEY and SMNVEV (reference sequence). CDR3 size: 13 residues. V was pared by 3 bases and J by 4 bases, with 9 bases between. The CDR3 DNA follows: TGTGCCAGCAGTTTGGGAAGGGGCACTGAAGCTTTCTTT. Protein: CASSLGRGTEAFF.

This chain links TRBV2 with TRBJ1-5; D unclear. The V gene lost 7 bases and the J gene lost 6 bases, with 10 bases spanning the gap. This CDR3 has 12 residues. CDR1 is SNHLY, CDR2 FYNNEI, per germline. The CDR3 spells CASTMGGQPQHF. CDR3 DNA: TGTGCCAGCACCATGGGAGGTCAGCCCCAGCATTTT. Full variable domain (remainder filled in from reference TRBV2 and TRBJ1-5): EPEVTQTPSHQVTQMGQEVILRCVPISNHLYFYWYRQILGQKVEFLVSFYNNEISEKSEIFDDQFSVERPDGSNFTLKIRSTKLEDSAMYFCASTMGGQPQHFGDGTRLSIL.

Here the CDR3 reads CASSLGGGISAITDTQYF. The CDR3 nucleotides read TGTGCCAGCAGCTTAGGTGGGGGCATTAGCGCGATCACAGATACGCAGTATTTT. The chain combines TRBV7-6 with TRBJ2-3; D is perhaps TRBD1 (6 bases). The CDR3 has 18 residues. Germline V gene sequence: CDR1 SGHVS, CDR2 FNYEAQ. V was shortened by 1 base and J by 2 bases, with 19 bases between the two germline ends.